Sequencing of this T cell receptor beta chain was carried out in a study of blood T cell repertoires in COVID-19. Measured with immunoSEQ multiplex PCR; TCRdb has only the in-frame clones, and not every one. The data hold about 46,000 clones, with around 90% observed a single time. This clone was counted once. Its ends do not fully match the called genes, so a read error is possible. Sequenced material: peripheral blood. The origin of this receptor is a man aged 65-85 years with active COVID-19.

The CDR3 here is CAGSLASGAPSPQETQYF. In DNA form, the CDR3 reads TGTGCCGGCAGTTTAGCAAGCGGGGCCCCGTCCCCCCAAGAGACCCAGTACTTC. The chain recombines TRBV28 with TRBJ2-5, with 7 bases matching TRBD2. This CDR3 is 18 amino acids long. The V gene's germline CDR1 is MDHEN and CDR2 SYDVKM.